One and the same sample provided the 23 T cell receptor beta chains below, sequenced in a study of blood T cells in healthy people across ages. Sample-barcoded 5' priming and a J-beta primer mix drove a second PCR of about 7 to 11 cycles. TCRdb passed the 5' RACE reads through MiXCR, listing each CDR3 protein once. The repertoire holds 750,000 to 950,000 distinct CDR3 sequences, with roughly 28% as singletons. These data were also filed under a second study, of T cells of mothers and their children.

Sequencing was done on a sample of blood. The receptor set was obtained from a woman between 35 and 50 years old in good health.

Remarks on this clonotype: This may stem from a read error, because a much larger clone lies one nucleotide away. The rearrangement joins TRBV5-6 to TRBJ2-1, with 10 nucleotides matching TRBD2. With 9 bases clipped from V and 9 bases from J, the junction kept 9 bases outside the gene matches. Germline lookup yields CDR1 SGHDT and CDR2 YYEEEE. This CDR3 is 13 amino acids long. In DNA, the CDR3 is TGTGCCACCCAGCGGGGGGGGGACTTTGAGCAGTTCTTC. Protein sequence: CATQRGGDFEQFF.

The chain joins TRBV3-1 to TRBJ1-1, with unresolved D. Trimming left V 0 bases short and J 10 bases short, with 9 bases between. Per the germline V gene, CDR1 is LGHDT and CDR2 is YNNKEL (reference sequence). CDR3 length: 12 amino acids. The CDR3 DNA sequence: TGTGCCAGCAGCCAAGAAGTAGGCGGAGCTTTCTTT. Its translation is CASSQEVGGAFF. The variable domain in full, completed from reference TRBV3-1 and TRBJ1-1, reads DTAVSQTPKYLVTQMGNDKSIKCEQNLGHDTMYWYKQDSKKFLKIMFSYNNKELIINETVPNRFSPKSPDKAHLNLHINSLELGDSAVYFCASSQEVGGAFFGQGTRLTVV.

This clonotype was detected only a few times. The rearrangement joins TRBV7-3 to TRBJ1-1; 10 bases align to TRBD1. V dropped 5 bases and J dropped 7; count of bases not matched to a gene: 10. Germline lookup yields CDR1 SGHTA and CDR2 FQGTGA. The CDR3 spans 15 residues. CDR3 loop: CASSKVGTGVGEAFF. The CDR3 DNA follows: TGTGCCAGCAGCAAAGTCGGGACAGGGGTAGGTGAAGCTTTCTTT. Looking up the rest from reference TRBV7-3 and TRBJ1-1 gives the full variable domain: GAGVSQTPSNKVTEKGKYVELRCDPISGHTALYWYRQSLGQGPEFLIYFQGTGAADDSGLPNDRFFAVRPEGSVSTLKIQRTERGDSAVYLCASSKVGTGVGEAFFGQGTRLTVV.

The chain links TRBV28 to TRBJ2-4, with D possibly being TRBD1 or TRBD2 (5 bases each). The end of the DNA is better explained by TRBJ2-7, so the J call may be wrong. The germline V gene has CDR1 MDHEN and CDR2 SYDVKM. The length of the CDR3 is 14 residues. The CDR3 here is CASSASGTTFEQYF. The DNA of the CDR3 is TGTGCCAGCAGCGCTTCCGGGACCACATTCGAGCAGTACTTC.

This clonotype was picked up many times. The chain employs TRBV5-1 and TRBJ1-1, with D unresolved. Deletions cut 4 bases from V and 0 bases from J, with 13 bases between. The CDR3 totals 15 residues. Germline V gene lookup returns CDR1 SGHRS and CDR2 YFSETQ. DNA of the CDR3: TGCGCCAGCAGCCTCGGACGAACTCTGAACACTGAAGCTTTCTTT. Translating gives CASSLGRTLNTEAFF.

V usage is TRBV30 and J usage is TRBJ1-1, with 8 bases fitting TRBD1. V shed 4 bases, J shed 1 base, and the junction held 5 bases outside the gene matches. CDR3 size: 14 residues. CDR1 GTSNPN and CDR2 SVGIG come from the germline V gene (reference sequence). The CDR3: CAWTGGAGNTEAFF. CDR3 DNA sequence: TGTGCCTGGACAGGGGGCGCCGGGAACACTGAAGCTTTCTTT.

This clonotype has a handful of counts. The CDR3 DNA sequence: TGTGCCAGCACCCCGGGAGGGTTCCAAAAGGGCACAGATACGCAGTATTTT. This encodes CASTPGGFQKGTDTQYF. The V call is TRBV28, the J call TRBJ2-3, with 8 bases matching TRBD2. CDR1 is MDHEN and CDR2 is SYDVKM in the germline V gene. The CDR3 has 17 amino acids. V trimming: 7 bases; J trimming: 1 base; junction bases outside the gene matches: 13.

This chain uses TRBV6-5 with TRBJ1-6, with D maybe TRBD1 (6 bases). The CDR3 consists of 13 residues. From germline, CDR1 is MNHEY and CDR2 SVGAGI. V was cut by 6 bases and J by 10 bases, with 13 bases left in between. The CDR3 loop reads CASSHRAGSPLHF. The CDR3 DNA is TGTGCCAGCAGCCACAGGGCAGGCTCACCCCTCCACTTT.

CDR3 region: CASSSVKILPRYTGELFF. The DNA for the CDR3 is TGTGCCAGCAGCTCCGTAAAAATACTGCCACGATACACCGGGGAGCTGTTTTTT. The chain recombines TRBV7-2 with TRBJ2-2, with D unresolved. Trimming took off 4 bases at V and 3 bases at J, with 21 bases between the two ends. From germline, CDR1 is SGHTA and CDR2 FQGNSA. CDR3 length: 18 residues.

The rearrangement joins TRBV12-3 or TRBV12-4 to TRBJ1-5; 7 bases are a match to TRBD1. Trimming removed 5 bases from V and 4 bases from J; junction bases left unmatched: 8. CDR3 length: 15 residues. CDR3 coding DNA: TGTGCCAGCAGTGCCGGGACAGCCGGGAATCAGCCCCAGCATTTT. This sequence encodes CASSAGTAGNQPQHF.

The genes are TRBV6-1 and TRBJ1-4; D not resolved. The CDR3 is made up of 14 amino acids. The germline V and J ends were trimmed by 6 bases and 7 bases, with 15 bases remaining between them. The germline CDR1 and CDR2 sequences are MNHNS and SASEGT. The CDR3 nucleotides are TGTGCCAGCAGAGACGCGTGGGAGGGTGAAAAACTGTTTTTT. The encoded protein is CASRDAWEGEKLFF.

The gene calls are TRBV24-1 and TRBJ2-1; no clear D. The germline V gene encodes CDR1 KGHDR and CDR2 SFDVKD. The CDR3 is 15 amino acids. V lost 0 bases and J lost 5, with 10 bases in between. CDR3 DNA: TGTGCCACCAGTGATTTGGGGGTGGCCCACAATGAGCAGTTCTTC. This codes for CATSDLGVAHNEQFF.

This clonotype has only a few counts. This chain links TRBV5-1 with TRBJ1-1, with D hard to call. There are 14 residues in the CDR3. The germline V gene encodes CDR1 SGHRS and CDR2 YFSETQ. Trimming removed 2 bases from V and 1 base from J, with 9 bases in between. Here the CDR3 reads CASSFTVANTEAFF. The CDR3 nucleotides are TGCGCCAGCAGCTTCACAGTGGCGAACACTGAAGCTTTCTTT.

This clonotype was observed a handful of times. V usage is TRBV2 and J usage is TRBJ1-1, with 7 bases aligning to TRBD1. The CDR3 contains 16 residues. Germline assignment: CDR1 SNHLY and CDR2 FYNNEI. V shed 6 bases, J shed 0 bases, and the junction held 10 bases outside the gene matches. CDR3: CASSAPPQGMNTEAFF. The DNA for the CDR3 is TGTGCCAGCAGCGCCCCCCCACAGGGGATGAACACTGAAGCTTTCTTT.

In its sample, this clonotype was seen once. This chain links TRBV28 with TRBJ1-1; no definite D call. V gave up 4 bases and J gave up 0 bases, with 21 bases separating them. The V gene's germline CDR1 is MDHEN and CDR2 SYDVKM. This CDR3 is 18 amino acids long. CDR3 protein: CASSWPRRPGHLNTEAFF. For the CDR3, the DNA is TGTGCCAGCAGTTGGCCCAGGAGGCCCGGCCATTTGAACACTGAAGCTTTCTTT. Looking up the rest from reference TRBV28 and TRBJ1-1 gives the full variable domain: DVKVTQSSRYLVKRTGEKVFLECVQDMDHENMFWYRQDPGLGLRLIYFSYDVKMKEKGDIPEGYSVSREKKERFSLILESASTNQTSMYLCASSWPRRPGHLNTEAFFGQGTRLTVV.

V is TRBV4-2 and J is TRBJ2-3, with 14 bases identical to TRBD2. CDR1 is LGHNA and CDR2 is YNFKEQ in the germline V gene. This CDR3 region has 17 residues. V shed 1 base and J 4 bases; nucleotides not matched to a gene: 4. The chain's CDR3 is CASSQVRTSGGSDTQYF. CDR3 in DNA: TGTGCCAGCAGCCAAGTAAGGACTAGCGGGGGGTCAGATACGCAGTATTTT.

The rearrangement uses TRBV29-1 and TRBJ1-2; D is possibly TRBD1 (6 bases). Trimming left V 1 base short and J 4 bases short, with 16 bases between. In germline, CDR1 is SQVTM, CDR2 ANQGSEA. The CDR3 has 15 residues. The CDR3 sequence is CSVEGFGGLGYGYTF. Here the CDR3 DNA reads TGCAGCGTTGAAGGATTCGGGGGGCTGGGCTATGGCTACACCTTC.

CDR3 region: CASSLWGTDTQYF. For the CDR3, the DNA is TGTGCCAGCAGTTTATGGGGGACAGATACGCAGTATTTT. This rearrangement joins TRBV27 to TRBJ2-3, with D perhaps being TRBD1 or TRBD2 (5 bases each). Germline CDR1 reads MNHEY; CDR2 reads SMNVEV (reference sequence). V was shortened by 1 base and J by 3 bases, with 5 bases between the two germline ends. The CDR3 contains 13 residues.

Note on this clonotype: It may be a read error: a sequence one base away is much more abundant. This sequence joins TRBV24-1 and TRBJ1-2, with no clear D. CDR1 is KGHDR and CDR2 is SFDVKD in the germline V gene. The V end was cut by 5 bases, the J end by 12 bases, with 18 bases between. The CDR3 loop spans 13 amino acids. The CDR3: CATSVSGEAGHTF. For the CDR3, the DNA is TGTGCCACCAGTGTCTCCGGGGAGGCCGGCCACACCTTC.

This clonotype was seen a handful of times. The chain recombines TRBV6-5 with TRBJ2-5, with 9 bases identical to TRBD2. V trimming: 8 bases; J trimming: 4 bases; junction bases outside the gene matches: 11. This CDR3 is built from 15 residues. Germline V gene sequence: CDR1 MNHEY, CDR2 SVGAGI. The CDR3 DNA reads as TGTGCCAGCGGGGAGACTAGCGGCAAAGGAGAGACCCAGTACTTC. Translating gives CASGETSGKGETQYF.

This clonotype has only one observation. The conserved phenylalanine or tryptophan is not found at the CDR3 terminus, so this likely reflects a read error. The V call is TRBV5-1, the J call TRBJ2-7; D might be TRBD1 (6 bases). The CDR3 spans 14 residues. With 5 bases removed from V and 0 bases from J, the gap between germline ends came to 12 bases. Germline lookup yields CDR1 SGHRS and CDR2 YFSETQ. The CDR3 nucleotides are TGCGCCAGCAGGGACAGCCGGAGCTCCTACGAGCAGTACTGC. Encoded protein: CASRDSRSSYEQYC.

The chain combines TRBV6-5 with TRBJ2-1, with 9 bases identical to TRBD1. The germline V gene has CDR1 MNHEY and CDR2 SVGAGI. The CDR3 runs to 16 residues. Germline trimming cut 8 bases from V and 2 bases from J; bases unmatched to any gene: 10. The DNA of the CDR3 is TGTGCCAGCCACAGGGGGCTGGGGACAACCTACAATGAGCAGTTCTTC. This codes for CASHRGLGTTYNEQFF.

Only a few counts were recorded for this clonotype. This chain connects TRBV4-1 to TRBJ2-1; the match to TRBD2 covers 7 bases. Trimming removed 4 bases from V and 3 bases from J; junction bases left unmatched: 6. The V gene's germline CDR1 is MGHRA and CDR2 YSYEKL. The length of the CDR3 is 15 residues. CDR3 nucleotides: TGCGCCAGCAGCCGGGAAGCTAGCGGCTACAATGAGCAGTTCTTC. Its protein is CASSREASGYNEQFF.